Listed here are 3 T cell receptor beta chains from one sample, sequenced in a study of blood T cell repertoires in COVID-19. Some clones are missing from TCRdb's copy, which holds only in-frame ones; the method was immunoSEQ multiplex PCR. Of tens of thousands of clones in the sample, over 90% are singletons; the top ten hold 1.5% to 2%. Sequenced: peripheral blood. Source of these receptors: a man in his sixties with acute or convalescent COVID-19.

The V gene is TRBV7-5, the J gene TRBJ2-5; the table calls TRBD2, which could not be checked here. TRBV7-5 is noted as a pseudogene. The CDR3 is 18 amino acids. This chain's CDR3 is CARSLARLAGGTGETQYF. CDR3 bases: TGTGCCAGAAGCTTAGCTCGGCTAGCGGGAGGCACGGGGGAGACCCAGTACTTC.

The chain combines TRBV5-4 with TRBJ2-4; TRBD1 matches 10 bases. V was clipped by 4 bases and J by 5 bases; unmatched bases: 9. Germline V lookup: CDR1 SGHNT, CDR2 YYREEE (reference sequence). The length of the CDR3 is 16 residues. CDR3 in amino acids: CASSTQTGGAQNIQYF. Here the CDR3 DNA reads TGTGCCAGCAGCACTCAGACAGGGGGCGCCCAAAACATTCAGTACTTC.

Only one count was recorded for this clone. This chain's CDR3 is CASSPGLAYYEQYF. The DNA of the CDR3 is TGTGCCAGTAGCCCTGGCCTAGCCTACTACGAGCAGTACTTC. The chain joins TRBV19 to TRBJ2-7; TRBD2 might be the D (5 bases). V lost 6 bases and J lost 3, with 15 bases in between. The germline gives CDR1 LNHDA, CDR2 SQIVND (reference sequence). The CDR3 has 14 amino acids.